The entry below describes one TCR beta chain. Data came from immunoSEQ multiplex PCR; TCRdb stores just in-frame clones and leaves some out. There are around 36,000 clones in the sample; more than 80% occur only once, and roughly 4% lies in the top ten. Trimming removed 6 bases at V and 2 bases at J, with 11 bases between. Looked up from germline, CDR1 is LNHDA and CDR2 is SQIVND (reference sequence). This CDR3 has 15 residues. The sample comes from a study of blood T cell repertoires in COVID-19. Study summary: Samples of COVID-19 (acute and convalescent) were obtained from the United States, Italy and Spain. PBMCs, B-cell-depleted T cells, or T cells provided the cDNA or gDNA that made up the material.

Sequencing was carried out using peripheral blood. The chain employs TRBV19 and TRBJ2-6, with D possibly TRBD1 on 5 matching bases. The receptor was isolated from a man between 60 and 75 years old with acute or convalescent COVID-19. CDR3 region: CASSQGVAGANVLTF. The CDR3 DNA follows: TGTGCCAGTAGCCAGGGTGTTGCTGGGGCCAACGTCCTGACTTTC.